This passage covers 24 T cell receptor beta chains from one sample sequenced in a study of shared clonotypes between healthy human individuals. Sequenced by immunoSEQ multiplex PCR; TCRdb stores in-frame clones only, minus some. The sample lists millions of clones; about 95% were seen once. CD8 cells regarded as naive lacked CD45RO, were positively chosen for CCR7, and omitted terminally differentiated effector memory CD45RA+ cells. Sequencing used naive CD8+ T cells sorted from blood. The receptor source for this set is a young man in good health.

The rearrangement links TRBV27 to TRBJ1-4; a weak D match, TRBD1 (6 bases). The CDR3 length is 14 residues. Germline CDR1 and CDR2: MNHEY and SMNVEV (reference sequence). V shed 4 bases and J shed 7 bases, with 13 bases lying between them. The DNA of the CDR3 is TGTGCCAGCAGTTCCATAGGGGGGGGTGAAAAACTGTTTTTT. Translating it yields CASSSIGGGEKLFF.

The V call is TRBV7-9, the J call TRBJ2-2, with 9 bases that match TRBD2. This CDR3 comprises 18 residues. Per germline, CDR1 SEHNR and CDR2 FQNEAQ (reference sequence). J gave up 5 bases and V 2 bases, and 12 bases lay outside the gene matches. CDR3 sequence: CASSLTASGIVGTGELFF. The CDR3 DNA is TGTGCCAGCAGCTTAACGGCTAGCGGGATTGTGGGAACCGGGGAGCTGTTTTTT.

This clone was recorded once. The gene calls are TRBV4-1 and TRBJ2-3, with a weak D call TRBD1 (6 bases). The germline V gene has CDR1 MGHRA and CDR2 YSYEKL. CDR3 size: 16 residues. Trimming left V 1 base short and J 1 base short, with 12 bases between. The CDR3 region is CASSQGGLLGTDTQYF. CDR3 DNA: TGCGCCAGCAGCCAAGGGGGGCTTCTCGGCACAGATACGCAGTATTTT.

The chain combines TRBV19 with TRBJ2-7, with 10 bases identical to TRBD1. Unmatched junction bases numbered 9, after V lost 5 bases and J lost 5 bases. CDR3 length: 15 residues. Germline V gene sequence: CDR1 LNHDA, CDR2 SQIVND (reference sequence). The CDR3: CASSSPGTGDDEQYF. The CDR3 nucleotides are TGTGCCAGTAGTTCTCCCGGGACAGGGGATGACGAGCAGTACTTC.

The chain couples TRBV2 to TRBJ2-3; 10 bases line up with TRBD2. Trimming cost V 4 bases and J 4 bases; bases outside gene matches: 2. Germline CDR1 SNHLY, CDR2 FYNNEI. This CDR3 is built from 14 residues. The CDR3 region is CASSVAGGSDTQYF. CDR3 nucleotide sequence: TGTGCCAGCAGTGTAGCGGGAGGTTCAGATACGCAGTATTTT.

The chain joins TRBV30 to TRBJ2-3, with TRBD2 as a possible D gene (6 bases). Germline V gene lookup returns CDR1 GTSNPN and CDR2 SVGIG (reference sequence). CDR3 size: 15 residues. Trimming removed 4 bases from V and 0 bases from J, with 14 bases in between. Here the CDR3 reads CAWTETGTSTDTQYF. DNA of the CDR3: TGTGCCTGGACTGAAACGGGGACTAGCACAGATACGCAGTATTTT.

CDR3 region: CAWSTPTGISEAFF. The CDR3 nucleotides are TGTGCCTGGAGTACCCCGACAGGGATCTCTGAAGCTTTCTTT. This chain joins TRBV30 and TRBJ1-1; 7 nucleotides align to TRBD1. CDR3 size: 14 residues. The germline V gene has CDR1 GTSNPN and CDR2 SVGIG (reference sequence). Unmatched junction bases numbered 9, after V lost 2 bases and J lost 6 bases.

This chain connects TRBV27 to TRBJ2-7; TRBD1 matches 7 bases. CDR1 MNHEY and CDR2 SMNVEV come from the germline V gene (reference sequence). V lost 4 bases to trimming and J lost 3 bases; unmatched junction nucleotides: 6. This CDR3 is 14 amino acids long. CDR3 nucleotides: TGTGCCAGCAGTTGGTCGACAGGGAACTACGAGCAGTACTTC. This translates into CASSWSTGNYEQYF.

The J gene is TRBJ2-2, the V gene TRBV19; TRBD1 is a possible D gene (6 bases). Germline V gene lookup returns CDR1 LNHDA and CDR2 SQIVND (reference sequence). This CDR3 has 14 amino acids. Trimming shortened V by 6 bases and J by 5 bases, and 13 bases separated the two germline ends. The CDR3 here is CASSHLGGTGELFF. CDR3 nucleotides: TGTGCCAGTAGCCACTTAGGGGGAACCGGGGAGCTGTTTTTT.

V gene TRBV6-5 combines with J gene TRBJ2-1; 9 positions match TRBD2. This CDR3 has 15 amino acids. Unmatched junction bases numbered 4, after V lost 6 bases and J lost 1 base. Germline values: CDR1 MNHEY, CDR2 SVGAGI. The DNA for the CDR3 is TGTGCCAGCAGCTATGGACTAGCGTCCTACAATGAGCAGTTCTTC. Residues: CASSYGLASYNEQFF.

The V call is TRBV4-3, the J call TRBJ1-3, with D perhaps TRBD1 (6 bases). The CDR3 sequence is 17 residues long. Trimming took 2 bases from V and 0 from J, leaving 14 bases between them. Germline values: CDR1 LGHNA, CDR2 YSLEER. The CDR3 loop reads CASSQNRALNSGNTIYF. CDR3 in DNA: TGCGCCAGCAGCCAAAACAGGGCCCTAAACTCTGGAAACACCATATATTTT.

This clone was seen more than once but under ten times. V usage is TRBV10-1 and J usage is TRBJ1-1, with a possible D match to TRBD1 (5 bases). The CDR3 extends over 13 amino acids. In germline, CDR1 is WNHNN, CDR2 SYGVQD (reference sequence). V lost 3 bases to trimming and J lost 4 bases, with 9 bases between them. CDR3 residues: CASSDRVATEAFF. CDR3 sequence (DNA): TGCGCCAGCAGTGACAGGGTTGCCACTGAAGCTTTCTTT.

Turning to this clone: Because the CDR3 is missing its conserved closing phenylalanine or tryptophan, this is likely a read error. This CDR3 reads CASGPQGQGHYGYTL. The CDR3 DNA reads as TGTGCCAGCGGCCCCCAGGGACAGGGTCACTATGGCTACACCCTC. The V and J genes are TRBV6-6 and TRBJ1-2; TRBD1 matches at 9 bases. With 8 bases clipped from V and 3 bases from J, the junction kept 10 bases outside the gene matches. Germline CDR1 MNHNY, CDR2 SVGAGI (reference sequence). The CDR3 loop spans 15 amino acids.

CDR3 in amino acids: CASSLVYAGASYNEQFF. In nucleotides, the CDR3 is TGTGCCAGCAGCTTGGTTTATGCAGGGGCCTCCTACAATGAGCAGTTCTTC. The J gene is TRBJ2-1, the V gene TRBV5-4, with a weak D call TRBD1 (6 bases). Germline values: CDR1 SGHNT, CDR2 YYREEE (reference sequence). V dropped 0 bases and J dropped 0 bases, with 13 bases sitting between them. CDR3 size: 17 residues.

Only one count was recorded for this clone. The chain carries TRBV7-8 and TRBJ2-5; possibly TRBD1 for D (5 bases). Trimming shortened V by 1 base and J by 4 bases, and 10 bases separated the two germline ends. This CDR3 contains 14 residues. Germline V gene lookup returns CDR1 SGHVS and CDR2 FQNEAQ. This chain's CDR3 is CASSLVGRGETQYF. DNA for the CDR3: TGTGCCAGCAGCTTAGTGGGGCGCGGAGAGACCCAGTACTTC.

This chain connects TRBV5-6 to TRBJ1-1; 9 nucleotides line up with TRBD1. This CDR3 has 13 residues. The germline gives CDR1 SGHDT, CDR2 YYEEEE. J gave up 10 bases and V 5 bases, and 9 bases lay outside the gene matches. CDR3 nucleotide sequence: TGTGCCAGCAGTTTAGGGACAGGGTATGGAGCTTTCTTT. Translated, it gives CASSLGTGYGAFF.

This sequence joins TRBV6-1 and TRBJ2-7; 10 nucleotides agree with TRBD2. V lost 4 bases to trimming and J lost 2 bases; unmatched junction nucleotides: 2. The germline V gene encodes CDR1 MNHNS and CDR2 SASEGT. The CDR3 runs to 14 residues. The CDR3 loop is CASSGLAGAYEQYF. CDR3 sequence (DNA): TGTGCCAGCAGTGGACTAGCGGGTGCCTACGAGCAGTACTTC.

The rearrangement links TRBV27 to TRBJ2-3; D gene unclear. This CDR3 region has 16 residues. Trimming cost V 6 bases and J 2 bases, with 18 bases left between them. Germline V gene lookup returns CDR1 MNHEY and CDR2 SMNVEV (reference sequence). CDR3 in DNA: TGTGCCAGCAGCCTTAAGGCACAGATATTCACAGATACGCAGTATTTT. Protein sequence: CASSLKAQIFTDTQYF.

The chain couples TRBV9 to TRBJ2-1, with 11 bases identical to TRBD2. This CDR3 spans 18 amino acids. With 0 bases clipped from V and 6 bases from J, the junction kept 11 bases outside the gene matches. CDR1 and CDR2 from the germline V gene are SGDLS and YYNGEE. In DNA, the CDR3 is TGTGCCAGCAGCGTAGATCTAGCGGGGGGAAGGTCGTCCAATGAGCAGTTCTTC. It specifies CASSVDLAGGRSSNEQFF.

The CDR3 reads CASSQVATNTEAFF. In DNA, the CDR3 is TGCGCCAGCAGCCAAGTTGCAACGAACACTGAAGCTTTCTTT. The rearrangement uses TRBV4-1 and TRBJ1-1; D gene uncertain. Trimming left V 1 base short and J 1 base short, with 7 bases between. Germline CDR1 is MGHRA and CDR2 is YSYEKL. The CDR3 has 14 amino acids.

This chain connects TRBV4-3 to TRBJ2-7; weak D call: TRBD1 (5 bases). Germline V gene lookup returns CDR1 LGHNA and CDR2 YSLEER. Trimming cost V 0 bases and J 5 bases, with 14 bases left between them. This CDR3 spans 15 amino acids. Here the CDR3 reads CASSQDGAGLDEQYF. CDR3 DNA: TGCGCCAGCAGCCAAGATGGAGCAGGGCTCGACGAGCAGTACTTC.

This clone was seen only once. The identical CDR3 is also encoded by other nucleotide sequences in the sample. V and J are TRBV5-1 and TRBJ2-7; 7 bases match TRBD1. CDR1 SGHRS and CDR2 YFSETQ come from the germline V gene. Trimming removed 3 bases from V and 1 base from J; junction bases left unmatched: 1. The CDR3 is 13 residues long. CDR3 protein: CASSSGQSYEQYF. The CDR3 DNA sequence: TGCGCCAGCAGCTCGGGACAGTCCTACGAGCAGTACTTC. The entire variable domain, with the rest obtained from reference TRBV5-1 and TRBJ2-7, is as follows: KAGVTQTPRYLIKTRGQQVTLSCSPISGHRSVSWYQQTPGQGLQFLFEYFSETQRNKGNFPGRFSGRQFSNSRSEMNVSTLELGDSALYLCASSSGQSYEQYFGPGTRLTVT.

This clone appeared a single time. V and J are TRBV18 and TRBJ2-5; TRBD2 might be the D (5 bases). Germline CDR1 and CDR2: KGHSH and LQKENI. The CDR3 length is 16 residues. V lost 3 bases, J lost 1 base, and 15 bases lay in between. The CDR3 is CASSPRVTVRQETQYF. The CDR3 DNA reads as TGTGCCAGCTCACCGAGGGTAACGGTTCGCCAAGAGACCCAGTACTTC. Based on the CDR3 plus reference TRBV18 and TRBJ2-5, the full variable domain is NAGVMQNPRHLVRRRGQEARLRCSPMKGHSHVYWYRQLPEEGLKFMVYLQKENIIDESGMPKERFSAEFPKEGPSILRIQQVVRGDSAAYFCASSPRVTVRQETQYFGPGTRLLVL.

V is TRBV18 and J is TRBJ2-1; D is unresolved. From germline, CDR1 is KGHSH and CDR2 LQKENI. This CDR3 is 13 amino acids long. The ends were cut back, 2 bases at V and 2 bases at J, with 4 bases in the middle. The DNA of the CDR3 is TGTGCCAGCTCACCAATCCCCTACAATGAGCAGTTCTTC. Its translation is CASSPIPYNEQFF.